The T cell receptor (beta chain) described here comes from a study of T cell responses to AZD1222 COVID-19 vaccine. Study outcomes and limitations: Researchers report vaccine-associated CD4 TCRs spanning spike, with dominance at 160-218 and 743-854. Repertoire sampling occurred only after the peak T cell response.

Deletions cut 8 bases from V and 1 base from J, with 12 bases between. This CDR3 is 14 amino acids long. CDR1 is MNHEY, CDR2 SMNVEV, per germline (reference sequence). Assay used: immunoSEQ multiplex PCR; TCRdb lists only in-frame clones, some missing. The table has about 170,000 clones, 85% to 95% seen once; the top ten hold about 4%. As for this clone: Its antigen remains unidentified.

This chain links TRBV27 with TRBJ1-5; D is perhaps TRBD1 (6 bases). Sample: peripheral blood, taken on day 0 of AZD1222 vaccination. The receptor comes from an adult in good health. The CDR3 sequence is CASGLRGSNQPQHF. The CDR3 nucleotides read TGTGCCAGCGGCCTCAGGGGAAGCAATCAGCCCCAGCATTTT.